This T cell receptor beta chain was identified in a study of human T cells and chemical hapten exposure. Study-wide background: TCR yields per sample varied mostly from small pooled library volume differences.

TCRdb independently ran MiXCR on the RACE reads; one entry per CDR3 protein. The sample consists of fewer than 100,000 distinct CDR3 sequences, under 15% of them appearing once. Germline CDR1 and CDR2: SQVTM and ANQGSEA. V was cut by 4 bases and J by 12 bases, with 18 bases left in between. The CDR3 length is 12 residues. Time point denoted: patch test 1, 2 weeks after DPC sensitization. Treatment of the sample: therapeutic diphenylcyclopropenone sensitization with weekly scalp DPC. The sample here was whole blood, taken in connection with sensitization to the hapten diphenylcyclopropenone (DPC). This chain uses TRBV29-1 with TRBJ1-1, with a weak D call TRBD1 (6 bases). The source of this sequence is a woman in her thirties or forties with alopecia areata. Some clones in this sample may be carry-over from other donors' samples. The CDR3 region has the DNA TGCAGCGTTGGGGGGCCCCTCGGCACGCCTTTCTTT. Amino acids: CSVGGPLGTPFF.